Below are 21 T cell receptor beta chains sequenced from a single sample in a study of T cell repertoires in cytomegalovirus infection. Each CDR3 protein is one row after TCRdb ran MiXCR on the reads. The table has hundreds of thousands of distinct CDR3 sequences, roughly 26% seen once. The sample was CD8+ T cells from PBMCs. All receptors derive from a human donor in good health (CMV status not recorded). Some clones in this sample may be carry-over from other donors' samples.

This clonotype was detected many times. The chain recombines TRBV25-1 with TRBJ2-1, with 8 bases identical to TRBD2. CDR1 is MGHDK, CDR2 SYGVNS, per germline. The junction had 16 bases not matched to a gene; V was cut back by 1 base and J by 2 bases. This CDR3 contains 20 residues. This chain's CDR3 is CASSELGFVLAGDTYNEQFF. The CDR3 DNA is TGTGCCAGCAGTGAATTGGGATTTGTCCTAGCGGGCGATACCTACAATGAGCAGTTCTTC.

The table lists this clonotype with a few counts. This chain uses TRBV29-1 with TRBJ2-7; D is unclear. CDR1 is SQVTM and CDR2 is ANQGSEA in the germline V gene. This CDR3 has 12 amino acids. CDR3 coding DNA: TGCGCTGCAGAACTGGACTCCTACGAGCAGTACGTC. It yields the protein CAAELDSYEQYV.

The chain combines TRBV7-8 with TRBJ2-1; D possibly corresponds to TRBD2 (6 bases). The V and J ends lost 1 base and 6 bases respectively, with 16 bases between them. The CDR3 has 16 amino acids. Germline V gene data show CDR1 as SGHVS and CDR2 as FQNEAQ. The CDR3 sequence: CASSLVAGGGGNEQFF. CDR3 in DNA: TGTGCCAGCAGCTTAGTGGCCGGGGGTGGGGGCAATGAGCAGTTCTTC.

Concerning this clonotype itself: A much more abundant neighbour one base away suggests this may be a read error. J is TRBJ1-2 and V is TRBV7-2, with D maybe TRBD1 (6 bases). The CDR3 length is 14 residues. Deletions cut 6 bases from V and 1 base from J, with 12 bases between. Germline values: CDR1 SGHTA, CDR2 FQGNSA. CDR3 protein: CTSSSMDSNYGYTF. CDR3 DNA sequence: TGTACCAGCAGTTCCATGGACAGTAACTATGGCTACACCTTC.

The CDR3 sequence: CASSPAGGSTEAFF. The CDR3 nucleotides read TGTGCCAGCAGCCCCGCAGGGGGATCCACTGAAGCTTTCTTT. The chain has TRBV9 and TRBJ1-1, with 7 bases matching TRBD1. This CDR3 spans 14 amino acids. The V segment lost 4 bases and the J segment 4 bases; nucleotides outside the gene matches: 7. The germline CDR1 and CDR2 sequences are SGDLS and YYNGEE.

This clonotype was observed many times. The chain uses TRBV7-2 and TRBJ2-3; 7 nucleotides align to TRBD1. Germline V lookup: CDR1 SGHTA, CDR2 FQGNSA. V shed 1 base, J shed 0 bases, and the junction held 1 base outside the gene matches. This CDR3 has 15 residues. Written as DNA, the CDR3 is TGTGCCAGCAGCTTAGAGGGGGCTAGCACAGATACGCAGTATTTT. Protein sequence: CASSLEGASTDTQYF.

This clonotype was recorded many times. The chain has TRBV12-3 or TRBV12-4 and TRBJ2-1, with D tentatively TRBD1 or TRBD2 (5 bases each). This CDR3 region has 20 residues. The germline V and J ends were trimmed by 3 bases and 1 base, with 25 bases remaining between them. The CDR3 nucleotides read TGTGCCAGCAGTTTCTTCATAAGTTTCGGGGCCCCGGGGTCCTACAATGAGCAGTTCTTC. Its protein product is CASSFFISFGAPGSYNEQFF.

The table lists this clonotype with many counts. The chain has TRBV28 and TRBJ2-1; TRBD2 might be the D (5 bases). The CDR3 totals 13 residues. The germline gives CDR1 MDHEN, CDR2 SYDVKM. V lost 2 bases to trimming and J lost 9 bases, with 11 bases between them. CDR3 bases: TGTGCCAGCAGTTTAAACGGGATCATTGAGCAGTTCTTC. Translated, it gives CASSLNGIIEQFF. Full variable domain (missing parts from reference TRBV28 and TRBJ2-1): DVKVTQSSRYLVKRTGEKVFLECVQDMDHENMFWYRQDPGLGLRLIYFSYDVKMKEKGDIPEGYSVSREKKERFSLILESASTNQTSMYLCASSLNGIIEQFFGPGTRLTVL.

This clonotype has a handful of counts. The chain recombines TRBV14 with TRBJ2-5, with D possibly being TRBD1 or TRBD2 (5 bases each). The CDR3 loop spans 16 amino acids. The V and J ends lost 0 bases and 1 base respectively, with 12 bases between them. Germline CDR1 SGHDN, CDR2 FVKESK. For the CDR3, the DNA is TGTGCCAGCAGCCAAGATTTGACGGGGACCCAAGAGACCCAGTACTTC. The encoded protein is CASSQDLTGTQETQYF.

This chain uses TRBV6-5 with TRBJ2-1; D perhaps matches TRBD2 (7 bases). From germline, CDR1 is MNHEY and CDR2 SVGAGI. The length of the CDR3 is 16 residues. The V end was cut by 2 bases, the J end by 8 bases, with 19 bases between. Here the CDR3 reads CASSYPGEGVGDEQFF. In nucleotides, the CDR3 is TGTGCCAGCAGTTACCCCGGGGAGGGGGTAGGGGATGAGCAGTTCTTC.

V is TRBV11-2 and J is TRBJ2-5, with 7 nucleotides matching TRBD2. Germline CDR1 SGHAT, CDR2 FQNNGV. There are 11 residues in the CDR3. V was pared by 10 bases and J by 4 bases, with 3 bases of the junction left unmatched. CDR3: CATWGGETQYF. The CDR3 DNA is TGTGCCACCTGGGGGGGAGAGACCCAGTACTTC.

This clonotype was counted only a few times. Here the CDR3 reads CSARDANSRTSSADTQYF. The CDR3 coding sequence is TGCAGTGCTAGAGATGCTAATAGTAGGACTAGCTCCGCAGATACGCAGTATTTT. The gene calls are TRBV20-1 and TRBJ2-3; 8 nucleotides line up with TRBD2. The V gene's germline CDR1 is DFQATT and CDR2 SNEGSKA (reference sequence). J gave up 4 bases and V 0 bases, and 15 bases lay outside the gene matches. CDR3 length equals 18 residues.

The chain carries TRBV7-4 and TRBJ2-7; D gene uncertain. The V end lost 2 bases, the J end lost 4 bases, and 9 bases lay between the germline ends. The V gene's germline CDR1 is SGHVT and CDR2 SQSDAQ. The CDR3 spans 13 residues. CDR3 region: CASSLKAEYEQYV. The CDR3 bases are TGTGCCAGCAGCTTAAAAGCAGAATACGAGCAGTACGTC.

This clonotype was recorded at least ten times. CDR3 DNA sequence: TGTGCCAGCAGTTACGATGGGGCTAAGAACACTGAAGCTTTCTTT. Protein product: CASSYDGAKNTEAFF. The chain carries TRBV6-6 and TRBJ1-1; possible D gene TRBD1, 5 bases. The V end lost 2 bases, the J end lost 1 base, and 11 bases lay between the germline ends. Germline V gene data show CDR1 as MNHNY and CDR2 as SVGAGI (reference sequence). This CDR3 is built from 15 residues.

In its sample, this clonotype was seen many times. J is TRBJ2-1 and V is TRBV28; 15 nucleotides line up with TRBD2. Germline lookup yields CDR1 MDHEN and CDR2 SYDVKM. V was clipped by 4 bases and J by 7 bases; unmatched bases: 8. The CDR3 loop spans 17 amino acids. The CDR3 protein is CASSSIPGLAGGNEQFF. The CDR3 DNA follows: TGTGCCAGCAGTTCAATCCCGGGACTAGCGGGGGGAAATGAGCAGTTCTTC.

This chain connects TRBV28 to TRBJ2-5, with 16 positions matching TRBD2. V shed 3 bases, J shed 3 bases, and the junction held 10 bases outside the gene matches. Per germline, CDR1 MDHEN and CDR2 SYDVKM. This CDR3 is built from 19 residues. CDR3: CASSFPGTSGGAIEETQYF. The CDR3 DNA sequence: TGTGCCAGCAGTTTCCCGGGGACTAGCGGGGGGGCCATAGAAGAGACCCAGTACTTC.

This clonotype appeared once. J is TRBJ1-5 and V is TRBV12-3 or TRBV12-4, with D uncertain. The CDR3 has 16 residues. Deletions cut 3 bases from V and 4 bases from J, with 16 bases between. CDR3 region: CASSLTPPLNNQPQHF. In DNA, the CDR3 is TGTGCCAGCAGTTTGACCCCACCATTGAATAATCAGCCCCAGCATTTT.

The chain links TRBV6-6 to TRBJ1-5; D is undetermined. Germline lookup yields CDR1 MNHNY and CDR2 SVGAGI (reference sequence). CDR3 length: 16 amino acids. V was cut by 6 bases and J by 0 bases, with 15 bases left in between. This chain's CDR3 is CASRDWTDDSNQPQHF. DNA of the CDR3: TGTGCCAGCAGGGACTGGACGGACGATAGCAATCAGCCCCAGCATTTT.

This clonotype was seen repeatedly, ten times or more. CDR3 in amino acids: CASSLAPGLQETQYF. CDR3 bases: TGTGCCAGCAGCTTAGCCCCGGGACTACAAGAGACCCAGTACTTC. The V gene is TRBV7-6, the J gene TRBJ2-5; TRBD2 aligns across 7 bases. CDR3 length: 15 amino acids. The V gene end was trimmed by 0 bases and the J gene end by 2 bases; junction bases not matched to a gene: 3. Germline lookup yields CDR1 SGHVS and CDR2 FNYEAQ.

The V and J genes are TRBV7-9 and TRBJ2-1; no reliable D call. V lost 5 bases, J lost 6 bases, and 11 bases lay in between. Germline values: CDR1 SEHNR, CDR2 FQNEAQ (reference sequence). The CDR3 length is 13 residues. Here the CDR3 reads CASSTADPNEQFF. DNA of the CDR3: TGTGCCAGCAGCACGGCGGATCCCAATGAGCAGTTCTTC.

V gene TRBV25-1 combines with J gene TRBJ2-7; 7 nucleotides agree with TRBD1. J was trimmed by 2 bases and V by 2 bases; bases with no gene match: 0. The germline CDR1 and CDR2 sequences are MGHDK and SYGVNS. The CDR3 has 13 amino acids. The CDR3 is CASSEQGAYEQYF. For the CDR3, the DNA is TGTGCCAGCAGTGAACAGGGGGCCTACGAGCAGTACTTC.